This T cell receptor beta chain emerged from a study of shared clonotypes between healthy human individuals. The run depth of the assay was deep. Some clones are missing from TCRdb's copy, which holds only in-frame ones; the method was immunoSEQ multiplex PCR. The sample has under 2.5 million clones; approximately 90% are singletons. Study-level findings and limits: Genetic and exposure-history diversity was limited by the small donor number. Blood alone was sampled, and tissue repertoires likely differ.

Each donor was a Caucasian adult residing in Nashville, Tennessee. A remark on this clone: The antigen remains undetermined.

The CDR3 sequence is 15 residues long. V shed 3 bases and J shed 9 bases, with 18 bases lying between them. Looked up from germline, CDR1 is MDHEN and CDR2 is SYDVKM. The chain recombines TRBV28 with TRBJ1-5; D is perhaps TRBD1 (6 bases). Input material: naive CD4+ T cells from PBMCs. Subset specified: CD45RA+ positively selected. The clonotype comes from a young man in good health. Some clones in this sample may be carry-over from other donors' samples. DNA of the CDR3: TGTGCCAGCAGTTTCGGGACACTCTCGGTCGGGCCCCAGCATTTT. This sequence encodes CASSFGTLSVGPQHF.